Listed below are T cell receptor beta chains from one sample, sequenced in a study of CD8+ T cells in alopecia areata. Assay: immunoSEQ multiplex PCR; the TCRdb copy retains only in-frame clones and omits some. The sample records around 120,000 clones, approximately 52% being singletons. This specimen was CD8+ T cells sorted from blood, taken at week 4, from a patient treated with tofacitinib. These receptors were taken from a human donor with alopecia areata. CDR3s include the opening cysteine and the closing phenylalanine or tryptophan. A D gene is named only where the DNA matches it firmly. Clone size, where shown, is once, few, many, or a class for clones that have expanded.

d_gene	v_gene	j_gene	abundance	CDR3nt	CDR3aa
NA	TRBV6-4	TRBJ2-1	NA	TGTGCCAGCAGTGACTCCCCGGGAAATGAGCAGTTCTTC	CASSDSPGNEQFF
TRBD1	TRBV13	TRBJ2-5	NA	TGTGCCAGCAGCTCGGACAGGGGGCGGAGGGAGACCCAGTACTTC	CASSSDRGRRETQYF
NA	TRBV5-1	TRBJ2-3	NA	TGCGCCAGCAGCTTGGTGGGGGATACGCAGTATTTT	CASSLVGDTQYF
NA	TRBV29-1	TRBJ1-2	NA	TGCAGCGTTCACAGGAGGGATATCTCTGGCTACACCTTC	CSVHRRDISGYTF
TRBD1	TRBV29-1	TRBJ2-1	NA	TGCAGCGTTGTGGGGACAGGGGCCTACAATGAGCAGTTCTTC	CSVVGTGAYNEQFF
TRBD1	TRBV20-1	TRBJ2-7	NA	TGCAGTGCTCCACAGGGGTTTGAGCAGTACTTC	CSAPQGFEQYF
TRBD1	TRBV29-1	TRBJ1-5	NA	TGCAGCGTTGCAAAACAGGGGACTCAGCCCCAGCATTTT	CSVAKQGTQPQHF
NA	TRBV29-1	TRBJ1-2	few	TGCAGCGTTGGAGGGGGATATGGCTACACCTTC	CSVGGGYGYTF
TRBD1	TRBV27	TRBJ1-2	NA	TGTGCCAGCAGTGGGTTAGGGGGCGGCTACACCTTC	CASSGLGGGYTF
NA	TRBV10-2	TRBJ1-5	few	TGCGCCAGCAGTGAGTCGAGGGGCGGTCAGCCCCAGCATTTT	CASSESRGGQPQHF
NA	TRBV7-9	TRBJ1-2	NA	TGTGCCAGCAGCCACGGGGACTATGGCTACACCTTC	CASSHGDYGYTF
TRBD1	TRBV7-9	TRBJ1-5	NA	TGTGCCAGCAGCGATGGACAGGCAAGCAATCAGCCCCAGCATTTT	CASSDGQASNQPQHF
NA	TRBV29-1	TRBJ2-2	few	TGCAGCGGCAGGACGAACACCGGGGAGCTGTTTTTT	CSGRTNTGELFF
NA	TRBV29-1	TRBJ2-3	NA	TGCAGCGTTGATGGACCCCATTTTATTAACACAGATACGCAGTATTTT	CSVDGPHFINTDTQYF
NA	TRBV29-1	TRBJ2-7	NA	TGCAGCGTTGCTGGTCTCTCGGTCTACGAGCAGTACTTC	CSVAGLSVYEQYF
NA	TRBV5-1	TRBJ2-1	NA	TGCGCCAGCAGCTTGATGGGGGCCGGCTCCTACAATGAGCAGTTCTTC	CASSLMGAGSYNEQFF
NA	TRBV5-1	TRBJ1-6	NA	TGCGCCAGCACCCGGAGGGGCGGCGGGGATTCACCCCTCCACTTT	CASTRRGGGDSPLHF
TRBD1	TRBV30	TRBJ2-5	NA	TGTGCCTGGATTCCCTCGGACAGGGTTGAGACCCAGTACTTC	CAWIPSDRVETQYF
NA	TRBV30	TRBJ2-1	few	TGTGCCTGGAGTGTTGACAGCTCCTCCTACAATGAGCAGTTCTTC	CAWSVDSSSYNEQFF
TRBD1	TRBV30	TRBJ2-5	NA	TGTGCCTGGAGTCTGACAGGGGGAAGGGGAGAGACCCAGTACTTC	CAWSLTGGRGETQYF
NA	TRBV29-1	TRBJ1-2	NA	TGCAGCGTTGAAGTCCCGGACAGAAGGGGCGGCTACACCTTC	CSVEVPDRRGGYTF
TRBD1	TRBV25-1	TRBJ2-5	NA	TGTGCCAGCAGTGCCGGGACAGGGTTAGAGACCCAGTACTTC	CASSAGTGLETQYF
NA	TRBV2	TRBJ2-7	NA	TGTGCCAGCAGTGAGGGACGCGGTTACTACGAGCAGTACTTC	CASSEGRGYYEQYF
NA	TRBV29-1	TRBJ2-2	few	TGCAGCGTGATAGGACGCACCGGGGAGCTGTTTTTT	CSVIGRTGELFF
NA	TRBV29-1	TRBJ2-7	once	TGCAGCGTTGTTAGGAAAAGCTCCTACGAGCAGTACTTC	CSVVRKSSYEQYF
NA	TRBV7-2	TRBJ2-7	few	TGTGCCAGCAGCTATGATCGCTTCGGCTACGAGCAGTACTTC	CASSYDRFGYEQYF
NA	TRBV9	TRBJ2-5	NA	TGTGCCAGCAGCCCCCGGGGTGGGACAAATAGCGAGACCCAGTACTTC	CASSPRGGTNSETQYF
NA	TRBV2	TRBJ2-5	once	TGTGCCAGCAGTATCGCCTACACGACAGTGGAAGAGACCCAGTACTTC	CASSIAYTTVEETQYF
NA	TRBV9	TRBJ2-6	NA	TGTGCCAGCAGCGTAGAAAGTGCTGGGGCCAACGTCCTGACTTTC	CASSVESAGANVLTF
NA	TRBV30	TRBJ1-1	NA	TGTGCCTGGGCCGTGGGCTACGATGAAGCTTTCTTT	CAWAVGYDEAFF
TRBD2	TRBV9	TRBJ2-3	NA	TGTGCCAGCAGCGGTGTAGCGGGGACTAGCACAGATACGCAGTATTTT	CASSGVAGTSTDTQYF
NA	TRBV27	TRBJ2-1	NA	TGTGCCAGCAGTTTGAGTTACTCCTACAATGAGCAGTTCTTC	CASSLSYSYNEQFF
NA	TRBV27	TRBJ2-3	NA	TGTGCCTGCCAGACAGGAGATACGCAGTATTTT	CACQTGDTQYF
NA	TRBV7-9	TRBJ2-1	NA	TGTGCCAGCAGCTTAGTTCTTGGGGAGAATGAGCAGTTCTTC	CASSLVLGENEQFF
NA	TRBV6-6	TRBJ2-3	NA	TGTGCCAGCAGCCCACACACAGATACGCAGTATTTT	CASSPHTDTQYF
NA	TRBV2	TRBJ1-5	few	TGTGCCAGCAGACAAGGGGTACAGACAAATCAGCCCCAGCATTTT	CASRQGVQTNQPQHF
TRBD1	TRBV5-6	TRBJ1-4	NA	TGTGCCAGCAGCTATCAGGGGGCAGTTGGAGGAAAACTGTTTTTT	CASSYQGAVGGKLFF
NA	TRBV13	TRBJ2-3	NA	TGTGCCAGCAGCGGGGGGGCGAGCACAGATACGCAGTATTTT	CASSGGASTDTQYF
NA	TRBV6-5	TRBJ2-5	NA	TGTGCCAGCAGTTACATCGGGACCAGGCAAGAGACCCAGTACTTC	CASSYIGTRQETQYF
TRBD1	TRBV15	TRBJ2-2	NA	TGTGCCACCAGCAGACCACAGGGGGCGGGCACCGGGGAGCTGTTTTTT	CATSRPQGAGTGELFF
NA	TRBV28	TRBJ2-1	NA	TGTGCCAGCAGTTTGTGGTCAGAGCAGTTCTTC	CASSLWSEQFF
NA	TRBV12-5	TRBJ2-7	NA	TGTGCTAGTGGTTTTGACGGGGAGCAGTACTTC	CASGFDGEQYF
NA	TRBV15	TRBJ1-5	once	TGTGCCACCAGCAAACAGGGCGCAAGCAATCAGCCCCAGCATTTT	CATSKQGASNQPQHF
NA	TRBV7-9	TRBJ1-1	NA	TGTGCCAGCAGCCTAGGAACTGAAGCTTTCTTT	CASSLGTEAFF
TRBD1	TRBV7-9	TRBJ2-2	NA	TGTGCCAGCAGCAGCCGGGACAGGGTTGACACCGGGGAGCTGTTTTTT	CASSSRDRVDTGELFF
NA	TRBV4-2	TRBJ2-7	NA	TGTGCCAGCACGGGTACGGGGGCGTCCTACGAGCAGTACTTC	CASTGTGASYEQYF
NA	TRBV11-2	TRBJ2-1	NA	TGTGCCAGCACCCACCGGGTCCGGGAGCAGTTCTTC	CASTHRVREQFF
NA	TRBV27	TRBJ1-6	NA	TGTGCCAGCAGTTTAACGTCCGCACCCCTCCACTTT	CASSLTSAPLHF
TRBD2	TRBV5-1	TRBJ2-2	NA	TGCGCCAGCAGCTTGGAGTCTAGCGGGGGCACCGGGGAGCTGTTTTTT	CASSLESSGGTGELFF
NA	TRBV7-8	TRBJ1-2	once	TGTGCCAGCAGCACACTCGGGGCCTTTGATGGCTACACCTTC	CASSTLGAFDGYTF
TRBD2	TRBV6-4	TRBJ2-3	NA	TGTGCCAGCAGTGACTCGACTAGCGGGGGGACAGATACGCAGTATTTT	CASSDSTSGGTDTQYF
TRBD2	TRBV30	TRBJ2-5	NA	TGTGCCTGGACCCCGGGACTAGCGAGAGGAGAGACCCAGTACTTC	CAWTPGLARGETQYF
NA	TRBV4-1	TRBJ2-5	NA	TGCGCCAGCAGCCACCGTACCGGCGAGACCCAGTACTTC	CASSHRTGETQYF
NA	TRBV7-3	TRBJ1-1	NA	TGTGCCAGCAGCGGATTCTTGAACACTGAAGCTTTCTTT	CASSGFLNTEAFF
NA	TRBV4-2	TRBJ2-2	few	TGTGCCAGCAGCCAAGAGGAGGGGACCACCGGGGAGCTGTTTTTT	CASSQEEGTTGELFF